The next 8 T cell receptor beta chains were all read from a single sample in a study of blood T cell repertoires in COVID-19 (dated by TCRdb to 2020 to 2021). The receptor library was made with the immunoSEQ multiplex PCR assay. TCRdb's version of the immuneACCESS table is confined to in-frame rearrangements and falls short of the full clone set. An unresolved V gene accounts for under half of the shortfall where checked; the remainder is of unknown origin. This sample gives about 34,000 clones in total; more than 70% of them show up just once. The top ten clonotypes cover about a sixth of the sample. The specimen sequenced was peripheral blood. Receptor source: a human donor in a cohort sampled during active COVID-19.

The chain couples TRBV6-5 to TRBJ2-1, with 12 positions matching TRBD2. The CDR3 totals 14 residues. Germline lookup yields CDR1 MNHEY and CDR2 SVGAGI. V was pared by 4 bases and J by 7 bases, with 2 bases of the junction left unmatched. CDR3 residues: CASSSGTSGNEQFF. DNA of the CDR3: TGTGCCAGCAGTTCCGGGACTAGCGGGAATGAGCAGTTCTTC.

The chain has TRBV5-4 and TRBJ2-3; 8 nucleotides match TRBD2. CDR1 and CDR2 (germline): SGHNT, YYREEE (reference sequence). The CDR3 has 15 amino acids. Trimming cost V 4 bases and J 1 base; bases outside gene matches: 5. This CDR3 reads CASSTGGPGTDTQYF. The CDR3 nucleotides are TGTGCCAGCAGCACGGGGGGGCCGGGCACAGATACGCAGTATTTT.

The chain joins TRBV28 to TRBJ2-2; D is unclear. V lost 2 bases, J lost 1 base, and 5 bases lay in between. The germline gives CDR1 MDHEN, CDR2 SYDVKM. The length of the CDR3 is 14 residues. CDR3 protein: CASSLVGNTGELFF. DNA of the CDR3: TGTGCCAGCAGTTTAGTCGGGAACACCGGGGAGCTGTTTTTT.

The rearrangement uses TRBV2 and TRBJ2-1, with TRBD1 matching over 7 bases. CDR3 length: 13 residues. Germline CDR1 SNHLY, CDR2 FYNNEI. J gave up 10 bases and V 6 bases, and 9 bases lay outside the gene matches. The DNA for the CDR3 is TGTGCCAGCAGGGGGACAGACCGTAGCGAGCAGTTCTTC. Its translation: CASRGTDRSEQFF.

This chain's CDR3 is CASSFDRTGVSEQYF. The DNA of the CDR3 is TGTGCCAGCAGCTTTGACAGGACAGGGGTCTCCGAGCAGTACTTC. The genes are TRBV11-2 and TRBJ2-7, with 9 bases fitting TRBD1. This CDR3 spans 15 amino acids. Germline CDR1 reads SGHAT; CDR2 reads FQNNGV. V gave up 3 bases and J gave up 6 bases; unmatched junction bases: 9. The variable domain in full, with the rest retrieved from reference TRBV11-2 and TRBJ2-7, is EAGVAQSPRYKIIEKRQSVAFWCNPISGHATLYWYQQILGQGPKLLIQFQNNGVVDDSQLPKDRFSAERLKGVDSTLKIQPAKLEDSAVYLCASSFDRTGVSEQYFGPGTRLTVT.

The gene calls are TRBV29-1 and TRBJ2-7; D perhaps matches TRBD1 (6 bases). The CDR3 contains 14 residues. Trimming left V 2 bases short and J 2 bases short, with 13 bases between. CDR1 and CDR2 (germline): SQVTM, ANQGSEA. The CDR3 is CSVELRDTPYEQYF. DNA of the CDR3: TGCAGCGTTGAATTAAGGGACACCCCCTACGAGCAGTACTTC.

The rearrangement links TRBV6-1 to TRBJ1-6; TRBD1 matches at 10 bases. Germline CDR1 reads MNHNS; CDR2 reads SASEGT. The CDR3 covers 14 residues. The V segment lost 1 base and the J segment 11 bases; nucleotides outside the gene matches: 2. The CDR3 is CASSEGGQGTPLHF. CDR3 DNA sequence: TGTGCCAGCAGTGAAGGGGGACAGGGGACACCCCTCCACTTT.

V gene TRBV5-4 combines with J gene TRBJ2-3; 11 bases map to TRBD2. The length of the CDR3 is 17 residues. The trim removed 4 bases at V and 0 bases at J, leaving 7 bases unmatched. Germline CDR1 and CDR2: SGHNT and YYREEE (reference sequence). The CDR3 sequence: CASSIPGLAASTDTQYF. For the CDR3, the DNA is TGTGCCAGCAGCATACCGGGACTAGCGGCTAGCACAGATACGCAGTATTTT.